This is a list of T cell receptor beta chains from one sample in a study of regulatory T cells in long-lasting Graves disease. Via MiXCR, TCRdb re-called the multiplex PCR reads, giving one row per CDR3 protein. The sample shows about 310,000 distinct CDR3 sequences, 22% of them seen only once. This specimen consisted of peripheral blood mononuclear cells (PBMCs), obtained when the disease was refractory, from a patient treated with antithyroid drugs. The receptors derive from a female donor with Graves disease. CDR3s include the opening cysteine and the closing phenylalanine or tryptophan. A D gene is named only where the DNA matches it firmly. Clone size appears in some rows only: once, few, many, or a class for an expanded clone.

D gene	V gene	J gene	clone size	CDR3 protein	CDR3 DNA
.	TRBV20-1	TRBJ2-7	.	CSARRLLRVQEQYF	TGCAGTGCTAGGAGACTCTTAAGAGTCCAAGAGCAGTACTTC
TRBD2	TRBV9	TRBJ2-7	.	CASSVGGDYYYEQYF	TGTGCCAGCAGCGTAGGAGGGGACTATTACTACGAGCAGTACTTC
.	TRBV29-1	TRBJ1-2	many	CSVEAMDSLNYGYTF	TGCAGCGTTGAAGCCATGGACAGTCTTAACTATGGCTACACCTTC
TRBD1	TRBV28	TRBJ2-2	.	CASTTTGAKNTGELFF	TGTGCCAGCACCACCACAGGGGCCAAAAACACCGGGGAGCTGTTTTTT
.	TRBV6-1	TRBJ2-2	few	CASRMDQVSTGELFF	TGTGCCAGCAGGATGGACCAGGTCTCGACCGGGGAGCTGTTTTTT
.	TRBV18	TRBJ1-1	few	CASSPREMNTEAFF	TGTGCCAGCTCACCTCGAGAAATGAACACTGAAGCTTTCTTT
.	TRBV30	TRBJ1-4	many	CAWSGPATNEKLFF	TGTGCCTGGAGCGGCCCGGCAACTAATGAAAAACTGTTTTTT
.	TRBV7-9	TRBJ1-4	few	CASSSPGLINEKLFF	TGTGCCAGCAGCTCACCGGGACTGATAAATGAAAAACTGTTTTTT
.	TRBV24-1	TRBJ2-2	many	CATSDGLVAGELFF	TGTGCCACCAGTGATGGTCTAGTCGCCGGGGAGCTGTTTTTT
TRBD2	TRBV6-4	TRBJ2-7	.	CASPETSGTQYF	TGTGCCAGTCCCGAGACTAGCGGTACGCAGTACTTC
TRBD1	TRBV30	TRBJ2-6	many	CAWRRDRVLIGANVLTF	TGTGCCTGGCGACGGGACAGGGTCCTAATTGGGGCCAACGTCCTGACTTTC
.	TRBV2	TRBJ1-2	many	CASSEWAGRHYGYTF	TGTGCCAGCAGTGAATGGGCAGGGCGGCACTATGGCTACACCTTC
.	TRBV6-5	TRBJ2-7	many	CASSYLNEQYF	TGTGCCAGCAGTTACTTAAACGAGCAGTACTTC
TRBD1	TRBV18	TRBJ1-2	few	CASSEPRDRGELVYGYTF	TGTGCCAGCTCAGAACCGAGGGACAGGGGCGAGTTGGTATATGGCTACACCTTC
.	TRBV6-5	TRBJ1-1	.	CASSYDSRDTEAFF	TGTGCCAGCAGTTACGACTCTCGGGACACTGAAGCTTTCTTT
.	TRBV7-3	TRBJ2-3	few	CASSSMGEDTQYF	TGTGCCAGCAGCTCAATGGGGGAAGATACGCAGTATTTT
.	TRBV28	TRBJ2-4	many	CASQEETKNIQYF	TGTGCCTCTCAGGAGGAGACCAAAAACATTCAGTACTTC
.	TRBV25-1	TRBJ2-2	.	CASLRENTGELFF	TGTGCCAGCTTGAGAGAGAACACCGGGGAGCTGTTTTTT
.	TRBV20-1	TRBJ2-7	.	CSARVVGLHEQYF	TGCAGTGCTAGAGTGGTGGGTCTCCACGAGCAGTACTTC
.	TRBV6-5	TRBJ2-2	many	CASSYSRAGELFF	TGTGCCAGCAGTTACTCCAGGGCCGGGGAGCTGTTTTTT
.	TRBV27	TRBJ1-5	.	CASSLVSNQPQHF	TGTGCCAGCAGTTTAGTCAGCAATCAGCCCCAGCATTTT
TRBD1	TRBV20-1	TRBJ2-5	.	CSAPPQGDKETQYF	TGCAGTGCTCCCCCCCAGGGGGATAAAGAGACCCAGTACTTC
.	TRBV18	TRBJ1-2	many	CASSPPPNYGYTF	TGTGCCAGCTCACCACCCCCGAACTATGGCTACACCTTC
.	TRBV6-2/TRBV6-3	TRBJ1-2	.	CASSRDNALYGYTF	TGTGCCAGCAGTCGAGACAACGCACTCTATGGCTACACCTTC
.	TRBV28	TRBJ2-1	few	CASMVSDEQFF	TGTGCCAGCATGGTATCCGATGAGCAGTTCTTC
.	TRBV6-5	TRBJ1-4	.	CASSYEGDGAFSEKLFF	TGTGCCAGCAGTTACGAAGGTGACGGGGCCTTTAGTGAAAAACTGTTTTTT
TRBD1	TRBV12-3/TRBV12-4	TRBJ1-1	few	CASSYTGAAAFF	TGTGCCAGCAGTTACACAGGGGCCGCAGCTTTCTTT
TRBD2	TRBV7-8	TRBJ2-2	.	CASRSSGGNTGELFF	TGTGCCAGCAGAAGTAGCGGGGGAAACACCGGGGAGCTGTTTTTT
.	TRBV11-2	TRBJ2-7	few	CASSLEGRYYEQYF	TGTGCCAGCAGCTTAGAGGGACGGTACTACGAGCAGTACTTC
.	TRBV7-9	TRBJ2-2	.	CASSPSPAGSGELFF	TGTGCCAGCAGCCCCAGCCCTGCTGGCTCCGGGGAGCTGTTTTTT
.	TRBV15	TRBJ1-5	few	CATSRGQGSNQPQHF	TGTGCCACCAGCAGAGGCCAGGGTAGCAATCAGCCCCAGCATTTT
TRBD1	TRBV4-1	TRBJ2-2	few	CASSHWDRRHTGELFF	TGCGCCAGCAGCCACTGGGACAGGCGACACACCGGGGAGCTGTTTTTT
.	TRBV29-1	TRBJ2-7	.	CSVTQGGTGEQYF	TGCAGCGTGACACAGGGAGGGACGGGAGAGCAGTACTTC
.	TRBV28	TRBJ1-1	many	CASSLSATLNTEAFF	TGTGCCAGCAGTTTATCAGCAACATTGAACACTGAAGCTTTCTTT
.	TRBV6-1	TRBJ2-7	many	CASSAMPGSYEQYF	TGTGCCAGCAGTGCAATGCCGGGATCCTACGAGCAGTACTTC
TRBD2	TRBV27	TRBJ2-7	.	CASSFSGPSYEQYF	TGTGCCAGCAGTTTTAGCGGGCCTTCCTACGAGCAGTACTTC
TRBD1	TRBV20-1	TRBJ1-4	many	CSAASTGNEKLFF	TGCAGTGCCGCCTCGACAGGGAATGAAAAACTGTTTTTT
TRBD2	TRBV7-3	TRBJ2-7	.	CASSSLLAGASEQYF	TGTGCCAGCAGCTCGCTACTAGCGGGAGCCTCCGAGCAGTACTTC
.	TRBV2	TRBJ1-2	many	CASRQEGLGYGYTF	TGTGCCAGCAGACAAGAGGGCTTAGGGTATGGCTACACCTTC
TRBD1	TRBV5-1	TRBJ1-4	.	CASSRGTGDEKLFF	TGCGCCAGCAGCCGCGGGACAGGGGATGAAAAACTGTTTTTT
.	TRBV7-2	TRBJ2-5	many	CASSGGTVRETQYF	TGTGCCAGCAGCGGGGGGACCGTTCGAGAGACCCAGTACTTC
TRBD2	TRBV13	TRBJ2-7	few	CASSSGLAGVYEQYF	TGTGCCAGCAGCTCCGGACTAGCGGGAGTCTACGAGCAGTACTTC
TRBD1	TRBV5-1	TRBJ2-2	.	CASSLVGGDTGELFF	TGCGCCAGCAGCTTGGTAGGGGGCGACACCGGGGAGCTGTTTTTT
.	TRBV11-2	TRBJ1-1	.	CASSQDRTELNEAFF	TGTGCCAGCAGCCAAGATAGGACAGAACTAAATGAAGCTTTCTTT
TRBD1	TRBV28	TRBJ1-1	many	CASSSSTGWGNTEAFF	TGTGCCAGCAGTTCATCGACAGGGTGGGGGAACACTGAAGCTTTCTTT
.	TRBV19	TRBJ1-2	.	CASSSTGNGYTF	TGTGCCAGTAGTTCCACAGGGAATGGCTACACCTTC
.	TRBV6-5	TRBJ2-3	.	CASSYARDTDTQYF	TGTGCCAGCAGTTACGCCCGGGACACAGATACGCAGTATTTT
.	TRBV6-2/TRBV6-3	TRBJ1-5	few	CASSYDGGSSNQPQHF	TGTGCCAGCAGTTACGATGGGGGATCCAGCAATCAGCCCCAGCATTTT
.	TRBV5-6	TRBJ1-2	.	CASSVTGFRDYGYTF	TGTGCCAGCAGCGTAACAGGGTTTAGAGACTATGGCTACACCTTC